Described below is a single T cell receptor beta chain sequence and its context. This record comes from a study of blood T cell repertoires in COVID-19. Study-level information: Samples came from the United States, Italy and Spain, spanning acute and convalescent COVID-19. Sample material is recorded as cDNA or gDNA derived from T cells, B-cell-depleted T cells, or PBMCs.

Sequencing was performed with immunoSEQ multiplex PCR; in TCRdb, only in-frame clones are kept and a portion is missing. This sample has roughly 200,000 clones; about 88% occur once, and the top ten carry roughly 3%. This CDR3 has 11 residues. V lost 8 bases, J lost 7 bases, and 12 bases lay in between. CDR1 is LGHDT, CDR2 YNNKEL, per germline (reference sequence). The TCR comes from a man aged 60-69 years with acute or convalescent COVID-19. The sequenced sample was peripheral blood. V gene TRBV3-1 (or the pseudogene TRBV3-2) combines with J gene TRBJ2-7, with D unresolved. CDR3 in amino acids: CASRSVGEQYF. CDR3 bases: TGTGCCAGCCGCTCCGTCGGGGAGCAGTACTTC.